The 24 T cell receptor beta chains below all came from one sample that was sequenced in a study of blood T cell repertoires in COVID-19. Sequenced by immunoSEQ multiplex PCR; TCRdb stores in-frame clones only, minus some. Of approximately 100,000 clones in the sample, 71% were seen once. Input material: peripheral blood. The source of these receptors is a human donor with acute or convalescent COVID-19. The donor label of this sample is uncertain.

The V gene is TRBV11-2, the J gene TRBJ1-4, with D perhaps TRBD1 (5 bases). The germline V gene has CDR1 SGHAT and CDR2 FQNNGV. The CDR3 length is 15 residues. Trimming cost V 5 bases and J 6 bases, with 16 bases left between them. The CDR3 is CASSLGFGADEKLFF. The CDR3 nucleotides read TGTGCCAGCAGCCTAGGTTTTGGGGCGGATGAAAAACTGTTTTTT.

The rearrangement links TRBV3-1 (or the pseudogene TRBV3-2) to TRBJ1-5; 7 bases agree with TRBD1. J gave up 2 bases and V 6 bases, and 4 bases lay outside the gene matches. CDR3 length: 14 residues. CDR1 is LGHDT, CDR2 YNNKEL, per germline (reference sequence). The CDR3 here is CASRATGGNQPQHF. The CDR3 DNA reads TGTGCCAGCAGAGCCACAGGGGGCAATCAGCCCCAGCATTTT.

This sequence joins TRBV6-5 and TRBJ2-3; tentative D call: TRBD2 (7 bases). This CDR3 is 15 amino acids long. Germline CDR1 MNHEY, CDR2 SVGAGI. V lost 7 bases and J 1 base, leaving 15 bases between the germline ends. DNA for the CDR3: TGTGCCAGCATCTGGGGGGCGGGGGGCACAGATACGCAGTATTTT. As protein: CASIWGAGGTDTQYF.

This chain connects TRBV29-1 to TRBJ1-1, with D possibly TRBD1 on 6 matching bases. The length of the CDR3 is 13 residues. CDR1 is SQVTM and CDR2 is ANQGSEA in the germline V gene. With 1 base removed from V and 7 bases from J, the gap between germline ends came to 13 bases. CDR3 sequence: CSVEGDKALEAFF. The CDR3 nucleotides are TGCAGCGTTGAAGGGGACAAAGCCCTTGAAGCTTTCTTT.

With regard to this clone: Other nucleotide sequences in the sample specify the same CDR3. The rearrangement links TRBV6-5 to TRBJ1-5; 9 positions match TRBD1. Looked up from germline, CDR1 is MNHEY and CDR2 is SVGAGI. This CDR3 region has 15 residues. Germline trimming cut 6 bases from V and 0 bases from J; bases unmatched to any gene: 3. Here the CDR3 reads CASRGTGFSNQPQHF. The CDR3, as DNA: TGTGCCAGCAGAGGGACAGGGTTTAGCAATCAGCCCCAGCATTTT.

The chain couples TRBV27 to TRBJ2-5; 7 positions match TRBD2. The junction had 2 bases not matched to a gene; V was cut back by 3 bases and J by 1 base. The CDR3 sequence is 14 residues long. Germline V gives CDR1 MNHEY, CDR2 SMNVEV (reference sequence). The CDR3 loop reads CASSLGGTQETQYF. As DNA, the CDR3 is TGTGCCAGCAGTTTGGGGGGGACCCAAGAGACCCAGTACTTC.

The rearrangement joins TRBV5-1 to TRBJ2-3; 9 nucleotides align to TRBD1. Per germline, CDR1 SGHRS and CDR2 YFSETQ. V shed 4 bases and J 4 bases; nucleotides not matched to a gene: 7. CDR3 length equals 15 residues. CDR3: CASSLGQGGADTQYF. The CDR3 DNA sequence: TGCGCCAGCAGCCTGGGACAGGGTGGTGCAGATACGCAGTATTTT. Full variable domain (missing parts from reference TRBV5-1 and TRBJ2-3): KAGVTQTPRYLIKTRGQQVTLSCSPISGHRSVSWYQQTPGQGLQFLFEYFSETQRNKGNFPGRFSGRQFSNSRSEMNVSTLELGDSALYLCASSLGQGGADTQYFGPGTRLTVL.

J is TRBJ1-5 and V is TRBV3-1 (or the pseudogene TRBV3-2); tentatively, D is TRBD1 (6 bases). CDR1 LGHDT and CDR2 YNNKEL come from the germline V gene (reference sequence). Trimming removed 4 bases at V and 4 bases at J, with 8 bases between. The length of the CDR3 is 13 residues. The CDR3 here is CASSPDRNQPQHF. CDR3 bases: TGTGCCAGCAGCCCCGACAGGAATCAGCCCCAGCATTTT.

The chain combines TRBV6-1 with TRBJ1-5; 9 positions agree with TRBD1. Germline trimming cut 3 bases from V and 0 bases from J; bases unmatched to any gene: 3. Germline V lookup: CDR1 MNHNS, CDR2 SASEGT. The CDR3 has 16 residues. CDR3 region: CASSEGQGVSNQPQHF. In DNA, the CDR3 is TGTGCCAGCAGTGAGGGACAGGGAGTTAGCAATCAGCCCCAGCATTTT.

The gene calls are TRBV7-9 and TRBJ2-3; 12 bases match TRBD1. V lost 5 bases and J lost 6; bases outside the gene matches: 6. The CDR3 has 15 amino acids. CDR1 is SEHNR and CDR2 is FQNEAQ in the germline V gene (reference sequence). This CDR3 is CASSRGQGASDTQYF. In nucleotides, the CDR3 is TGTGCCAGCAGCCGGGGACAGGGGGCTTCTGATACGCAGTATTTT.

The chain carries TRBV2 and TRBJ2-5; 7 nucleotides align to TRBD1. CDR3 length: 13 residues. The germline V gene has CDR1 SNHLY and CDR2 FYNNEI. V shed 8 bases, J shed 5 bases, and the junction held 8 bases outside the gene matches. The DNA for the CDR3 is TGTGCCAGCGACAGGGACGGGCTGGAGACCCAGTACTTC. Translation: CASDRDGLETQYF. Complete variable domain (other parts from reference TRBV2 and TRBJ2-5): EPEVTQTPSHQVTQMGQEVILRCVPISNHLYFYWYRQILGQKVEFLVSFYNNEISEKSEIFDDQFSVERPDGSNFTLKIRSTKLEDSAMYFCASDRDGLETQYFGPGTRLLVL.

The CDR3 region has the DNA TGTGCCAGCAGCATGACTAATAGGGAGACCCAGTACTTC. Protein product: CASSMTNRETQYF. The chain employs TRBV7-3 and TRBJ2-5; tentative D call: TRBD2 (5 bases). The germline CDR1 and CDR2 sequences are SGHTA and FQGTGA. The CDR3 consists of 13 residues. V was cut by 5 bases and J by 5 bases, with 12 bases left in between.

The chain is built from TRBV10-3 and TRBJ1-3, with D tentatively TRBD1 (6 bases). Germline-derived CDR1 and CDR2 are ENHRY and SYGVKD. The length of the CDR3 is 14 residues. The V gene lost 4 bases and the J gene lost 0 bases, with 7 bases spanning the gap. CDR3 sequence reads: CAISAGVSGNTIYF. The CDR3 nucleotides read TGTGCCATCAGTGCAGGGGTCTCTGGAAACACCATATATTTT.

The chain has TRBV3-1 (or the pseudogene TRBV3-2) and TRBJ1-6; a weak D match, TRBD1 (5 bases). The V end was cut by 4 bases, the J end by 7 bases, with 14 bases between. The germline V gene has CDR1 LGHDT and CDR2 YNNKEL (reference sequence). This CDR3 region has 15 residues. The CDR3 nucleotides are TGTGCCAGCAGCCTCTTCGGGACTTTAAATTCACCCCTCCACTTT. It codes for CASSLFGTLNSPLHF.

The chain joins TRBV23-1 to TRBJ1-2; D is perhaps TRBD1 (5 bases). TRBV23-1 belongs to the ORF category, with a function that is uncertain. The CDR3 sequence is 13 residues long. The ends were cut back, 6 bases at V and 7 bases at J, with 15 bases in the middle. CDR3 in amino acids: CASSVPGGSGYTF. The CDR3 region has the DNA TGCGCCAGCAGCGTGCCGGGGGGATCTGGCTACACCTTC.

This clone was seen once. Germline is not matched at one junction end, which may reflect a read error. The chain employs TRBV3-1 (or the pseudogene TRBV3-2) and TRBJ2-5, with TRBD2 matching 9 bases. Germline assignment: CDR1 LGHDT and CDR2 YNNKEL (reference sequence). The CDR3 extends over 16 amino acids. The CDR3 coding sequence is TGTGCCAGCAGCCAGGGGTTGCGGGGGGGCCAAAAGACCCAGTACTTC. Its translation: CASSQGLRGGQKTQYF.

In this sample, this clone turned up many times. V gene TRBV19 combines with J gene TRBJ1-2; TRBD1 matches 7 bases. With 0 bases clipped from V and 2 bases from J, the junction kept 0 bases outside the gene matches. Germline values: CDR1 LNHDA, CDR2 SQIVND (reference sequence). The CDR3 totals 14 residues. The DNA of the CDR3 is TGTGCCAGTAGTATAGACAGGGGGAACTATGGCTACACCTTC. Translation gives CASSIDRGNYGYTF.

V usage is TRBV7-9 and J usage is TRBJ1-6, with D unresolved. The CDR3 has 16 residues. V lost 4 bases to trimming and J lost 4 bases, with 14 bases between them. The V gene's germline CDR1 is SEHNR and CDR2 FQNEAQ (reference sequence). The CDR3 DNA reads as TGTGCCAGCAGCTCCTCACGGACTTCTTATAATTCACCCCTCCACTTT. This translates into CASSSSRTSYNSPLHF.

The chain has TRBV5-1 and TRBJ2-1; D uncertain. Per germline, CDR1 SGHRS and CDR2 YFSETQ. Trimming shortened V by 0 bases and J by 5 bases, and 6 bases separated the two germline ends. The CDR3 totals 13 residues. CDR3 protein: CASSLGENNEQFF. CDR3 bases: TGCGCCAGCAGCTTGGGAGAAAACAATGAGCAGTTCTTC.

The rearrangement links TRBV5-1 to TRBJ2-5; the D gene is possibly TRBD2 (7 bases). Per germline, CDR1 SGHRS and CDR2 YFSETQ. The CDR3 runs to 13 residues. V was pared by 7 bases and J by 4 bases, with 14 bases between. The CDR3 coding sequence is TGCGCCAGCGCGGAGGGGGGGGTAGAGACCCAGTACTTC. Translation gives CASAEGGVETQYF.

The chain employs TRBV15 and TRBJ1-4; possibly TRBD1 for D (6 bases). Germline-derived CDR1 and CDR2 are LNHNV and YYDKDF (reference sequence). V lost 5 bases to trimming and J lost 8 bases, with 18 bases between them. This CDR3 is built from 15 residues. The CDR3 nucleotides are TGTGCCACCAGCCCCTCGGGACACTACGGGGAAAAACTGTTTTTT. This gives the protein CATSPSGHYGEKLFF.

The gene calls are TRBV18 and TRBJ1-2; D remains ambiguous. This CDR3 has 14 amino acids. The germline V and J ends were trimmed by 6 bases and 0 bases, with 11 bases remaining between them. Germline CDR1 reads KGHSH; CDR2 reads LQKENI. The CDR3 DNA reads TGTGCCAGCTCGCCTGACCTAGCTAACTATGGCTACACCTTC. Translating it yields CASSPDLANYGYTF.

V is TRBV27 and J is TRBJ1-4; 7 bases are a match to TRBD1. Germline V gene sequence: CDR1 MNHEY, CDR2 SMNVEV (reference sequence). The trim removed 5 bases at V and 4 bases at J, leaving 4 bases unmatched. The CDR3 runs to 14 residues. The CDR3, as DNA: TGTGCCAGCAGTAGACAGGGTATTAATGAAAAACTGTTTTTT. Its protein is CASSRQGINEKLFF.

The chain joins TRBV2 to TRBJ1-6, with D tentatively TRBD1 (6 bases). The CDR3 loop spans 13 amino acids. V was clipped by 4 bases and J by 9 bases, with 10 bases between them. The V gene's germline CDR1 is SNHLY and CDR2 FYNNEI. This chain's CDR3 is CASSGGQGSPLHF. As DNA, the CDR3 is TGTGCCAGCAGTGGGGGGCAGGGTTCACCCCTCCACTTT.